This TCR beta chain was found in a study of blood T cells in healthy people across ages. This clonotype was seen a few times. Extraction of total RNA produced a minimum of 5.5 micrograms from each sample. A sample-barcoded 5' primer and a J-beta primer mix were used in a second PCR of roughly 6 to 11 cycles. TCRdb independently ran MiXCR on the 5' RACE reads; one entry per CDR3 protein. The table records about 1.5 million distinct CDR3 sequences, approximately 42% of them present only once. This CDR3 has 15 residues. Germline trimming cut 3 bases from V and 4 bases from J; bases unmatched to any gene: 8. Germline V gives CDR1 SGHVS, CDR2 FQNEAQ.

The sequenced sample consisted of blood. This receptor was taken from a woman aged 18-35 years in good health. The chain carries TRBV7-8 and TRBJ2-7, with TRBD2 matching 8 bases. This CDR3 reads CASSFGSGVLYEQYF. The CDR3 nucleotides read TGTGCCAGCAGCTTCGGTAGCGGGGTGTTGTACGAGCAGTACTTC.